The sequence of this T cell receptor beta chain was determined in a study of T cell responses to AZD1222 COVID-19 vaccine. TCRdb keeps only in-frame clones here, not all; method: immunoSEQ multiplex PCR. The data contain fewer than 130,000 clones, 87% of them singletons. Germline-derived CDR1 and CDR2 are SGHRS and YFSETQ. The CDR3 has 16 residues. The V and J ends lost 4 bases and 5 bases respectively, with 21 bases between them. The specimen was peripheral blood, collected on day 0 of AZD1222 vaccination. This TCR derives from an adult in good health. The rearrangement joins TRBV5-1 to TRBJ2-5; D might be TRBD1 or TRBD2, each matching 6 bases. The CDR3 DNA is TGCGCCAGCAGCGGGGGGCGGGCCAGCGTGGGGGAGACCCAGTACTTC. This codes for CASSGGRASVGETQYF.